The 9 T cell receptor beta chains below come from one sample, sequenced in a study of blood T cell repertoires in COVID-19. Data came from immunoSEQ multiplex PCR; TCRdb stores just in-frame clones and leaves some out. Of 55,000 to 70,000 clones listed, about 91% were seen once; the top ten hold approximately 2.5%. Input material: peripheral blood. These receptors were collected from a man in his sixties with acute or convalescent COVID-19.

J is TRBJ2-5 and V is TRBV6-6, with D possibly being TRBD1 (6 bases). The CDR3 totals 13 residues. Trimming pared 2 bases from V and 5 bases from J, leaving 9 bases between. In germline, CDR1 is MNHNY, CDR2 SVGAGI (reference sequence). The CDR3 reads CASSYHRDETQYF. DNA of the CDR3: TGTGCCAGCAGTTACCACAGGGATGAGACCCAGTACTTC.

The V call is TRBV6-5, the J call TRBJ1-2, with a possible D match to TRBD1 (6 bases). Germline loops: CDR1 MNHEY, CDR2 SVGAGI. Between the trimmed V and J ends, which lost 3 bases and 6 bases, there was a span of 20 bases. The CDR3 extends over 16 amino acids. CDR3 DNA: TGTGCCAGCAGTTATATCTCGTCGGGGACAACGAATGGCTACACCTTC. Its translation: CASSYISSGTTNGYTF.

The chain uses TRBV5-1 and TRBJ1-1; 11 nucleotides align to TRBD1. With 1 base clipped from V and 5 bases from J, the junction kept 4 bases outside the gene matches. Germline CDR1 and CDR2: SGHRS and YFSETQ. The CDR3 is made up of 15 amino acids. The DNA for the CDR3 is TGCGCCAGCAGCTTGTCCGGGACAGGGGGGACTGAAGCTTTCTTT. It is translated as CASSLSGTGGTEAFF.

The sample holds one count of this clone. The chain uses TRBV28 and TRBJ1-6, with D possibly TRBD1 on 5 matching bases. Trimming took 3 bases from V and 7 from J, leaving 10 bases between them. CDR1 and CDR2 (germline): MDHEN, SYDVKM. The CDR3 consists of 14 residues. CDR3 sequence (DNA): TGTGCCAGCAGTTTGGCCAGGGTAAATTCACCCCTCCACTTT. Amino acids: CASSLARVNSPLHF.

This clone showed up just a few times. This sequence joins TRBV30 and TRBJ1-6; no clear D gene. There are 15 residues in the CDR3. The germline V gene has CDR1 GTSNPN and CDR2 SVGIG (reference sequence). V was trimmed by 5 bases and J by 7 bases, leaving 18 bases between them. Written as DNA, the CDR3 is TGTGCCTGGGTACGTGGGAGCAGAATCAATTCACCCCTCCACTTT. It yields the protein CAWVRGSRINSPLHF.

This chain joins TRBV13 and TRBJ1-2; 7 nucleotides align to TRBD1. The length of the CDR3 is 13 residues. The germline V gene encodes CDR1 PRHDT and CDR2 FYEKMQ (reference sequence). V lost 5 bases, J lost 8 bases, and 8 bases stayed unmatched. The CDR3 sequence: CASSPTGVEGYTF. The CDR3 nucleotides are TGTGCCAGCAGCCCAACAGGGGTGGAAGGCTACACCTTC. Full variable domain (remainder filled in from reference TRBV13 and TRBJ1-2): AAGVIQSPRHLIKEKRETATLKCYPIPRHDTVYWYQQGPGQDPQFLISFYEKMQSDKGSIPDRFSAQQFSDYHSELNMSSLELGDSALYFCASSPTGVEGYTFGSGTRLTVV.

The chain employs TRBV28 and TRBJ2-5, with D possibly TRBD2 on 5 matching bases. The V end was cut by 8 bases, the J end by 5 bases, with 12 bases between. Germline V gene data show CDR1 as MDHEN and CDR2 as SYDVKM. The CDR3 is 12 residues long. For the CDR3, the DNA is TGTGCCAGCGGCGAGGGCGGGGAGACCCAGTACTTC. It is translated as CASGEGGETQYF.

V is TRBV18 and J is TRBJ1-2, with TRBD1 as a possible D gene (5 bases). Trimming pared 3 bases from V and 2 bases from J, leaving 13 bases between. The CDR3 is 15 residues long. Germline assignment: CDR1 KGHSH and CDR2 LQKENI. Written as DNA, the CDR3 is TGTGCCAGCTCACCGGCTGACGGGGGGAACTATGGCTACACCTTC. It specifies CASSPADGGNYGYTF.

This sequence joins TRBV27 and TRBJ1-2, with 10 positions matching TRBD1. The CDR3 covers 18 residues. With V trimmed by 2 bases and J by 4 bases, 13 bases remained unmatched. Germline V CDR1 and CDR2: MNHEY, SMNVEV (reference sequence). CDR3 sequence: CASSLNLRDRGSGYGYTF. CDR3 DNA: TGTGCCAGCAGTTTAAATCTCCGGGACAGGGGTAGCGGCTATGGCTACACCTTC.